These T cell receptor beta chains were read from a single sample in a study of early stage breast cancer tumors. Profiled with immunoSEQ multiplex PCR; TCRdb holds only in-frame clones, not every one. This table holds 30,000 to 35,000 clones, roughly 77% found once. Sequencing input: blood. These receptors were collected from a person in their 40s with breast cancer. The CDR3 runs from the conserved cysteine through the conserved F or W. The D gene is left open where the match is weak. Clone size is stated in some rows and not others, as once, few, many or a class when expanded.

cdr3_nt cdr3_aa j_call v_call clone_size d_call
TGTGCCAGCAGCTTAGACCAGCGCGGCGGCTACACCTTC CASSLDQRGGYTF TRBJ1-2 TRBV7-2 NA NA
TGCGCCAGCAGCTCAGGGGGAAGTGGGGGCTACACCTTC CASSSGGSGGYTF TRBJ1-2 TRBV5-1 few TRBD1
TGCGCCAGCAGCTTCTTGGCGAACACTGAAGCTTTCTTT CASSFLANTEAFF TRBJ1-1 TRBV5-1 NA NA
TGTGCCAGCAGTGAATGGCGAGACAGGGGAGGGGAGACCCAGTACTTC CASSEWRDRGGETQYF TRBJ2-5 TRBV25-1 NA NA
TGTGCCAGTAGTATTCTGTGGGAGGGCATGAATGAGCAGTTCTTC CASSILWEGMNEQFF TRBJ2-1 TRBV19 NA TRBD2
TGTGCCAGCAGCTTGGGGGGCCTCGGCGATATCGGCAATCAGCCCCAGCATTTT CASSLGGLGDIGNQPQHF TRBJ1-5 TRBV7-9 NA NA
TGCGCCAGCAGACTGGACTACACCTACGAGCAGTACTTC CASRLDYTYEQYF TRBJ2-7 TRBV5-1 NA NA
TGTGCCAGTAGTAGGCGTCACTCCTACAATGAGCAGTTCTTC CASSRRHSYNEQFF TRBJ2-1 TRBV19 NA NA
TGTGCCAGCAGCCCCCAGGGAGATACGCAGTATTTT CASSPQGDTQYF TRBJ2-3 TRBV7-8 NA NA
TGCGCCAGCAGCTTGGTATTAGGGCAGAACACTGAAGCTTTCTTT CASSLVLGQNTEAFF TRBJ1-1 TRBV5-1 NA NA
TGTGCCAGCAGCGTGACAGGAGTGGCGAACACCGGGGAGCTGTTTTTT CASSVTGVANTGELFF TRBJ2-2 TRBV7-2 NA NA
TGTGCCAGCAGCGTACAGGGGATGAACACTGAAGCTTTCTTT CASSVQGMNTEAFF TRBJ1-1 TRBV28 NA TRBD1
TGTGCCAGCAGCCCCTCACTGGAATTAGGAGGGAATGAGCAGTTCTTC CASSPSLELGGNEQFF TRBJ2-1 TRBV5-4 NA NA
TGTGCCAGCAGGGGGGGGACAGAAAAACTGTTTTTT CASRGGTEKLFF TRBJ1-4 TRBV28 NA NA